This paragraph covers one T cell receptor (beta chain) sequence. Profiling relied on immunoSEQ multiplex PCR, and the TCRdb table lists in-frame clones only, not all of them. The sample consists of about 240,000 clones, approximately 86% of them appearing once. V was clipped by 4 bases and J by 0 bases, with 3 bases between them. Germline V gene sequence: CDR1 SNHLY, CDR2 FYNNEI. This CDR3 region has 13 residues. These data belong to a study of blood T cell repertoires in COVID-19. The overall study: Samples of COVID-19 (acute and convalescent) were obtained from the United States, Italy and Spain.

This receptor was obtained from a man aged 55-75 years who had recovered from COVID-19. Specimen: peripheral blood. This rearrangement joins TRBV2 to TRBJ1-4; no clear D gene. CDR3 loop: CASSGPTNEKLFF. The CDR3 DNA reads TGTGCCAGCAGTGGGCCAACTAATGAAAAACTGTTTTTT.